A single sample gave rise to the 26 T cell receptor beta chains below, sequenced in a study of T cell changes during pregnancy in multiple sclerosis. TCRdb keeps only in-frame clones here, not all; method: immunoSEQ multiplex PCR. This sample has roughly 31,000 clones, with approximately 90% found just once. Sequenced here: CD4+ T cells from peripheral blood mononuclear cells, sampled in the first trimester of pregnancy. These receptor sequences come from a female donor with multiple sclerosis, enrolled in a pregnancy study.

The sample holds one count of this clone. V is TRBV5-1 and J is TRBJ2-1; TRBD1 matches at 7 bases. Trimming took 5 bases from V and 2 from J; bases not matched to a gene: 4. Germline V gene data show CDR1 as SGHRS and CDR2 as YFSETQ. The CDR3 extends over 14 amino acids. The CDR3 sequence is CASRTTGPYNEQFF. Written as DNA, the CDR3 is TGCGCCAGCAGAACGACAGGGCCCTACAATGAGCAGTTCTTC.

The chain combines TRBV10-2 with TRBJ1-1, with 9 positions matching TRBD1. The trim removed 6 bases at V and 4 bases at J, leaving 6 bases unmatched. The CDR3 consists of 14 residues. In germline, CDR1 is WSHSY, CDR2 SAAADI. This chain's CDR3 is CASSQQGAITEAFF. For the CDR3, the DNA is TGCGCCAGCAGCCAACAGGGGGCCATCACTGAAGCTTTCTTT.

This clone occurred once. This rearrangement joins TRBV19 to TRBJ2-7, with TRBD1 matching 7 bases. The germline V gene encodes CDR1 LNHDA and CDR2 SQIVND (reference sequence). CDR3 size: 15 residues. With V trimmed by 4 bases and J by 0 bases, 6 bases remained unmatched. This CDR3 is CASSRTDRDSYEQYF. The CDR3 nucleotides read TGTGCCAGTAGTAGAACCGACAGGGACTCCTACGAGCAGTACTTC.

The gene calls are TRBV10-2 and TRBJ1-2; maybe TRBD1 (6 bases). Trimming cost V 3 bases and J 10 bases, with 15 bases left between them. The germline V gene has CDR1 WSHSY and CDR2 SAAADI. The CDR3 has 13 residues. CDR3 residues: CASSDWDTIDYTF. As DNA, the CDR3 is TGCGCCAGCAGTGATTGGGACACGATTGACTACACCTTC.

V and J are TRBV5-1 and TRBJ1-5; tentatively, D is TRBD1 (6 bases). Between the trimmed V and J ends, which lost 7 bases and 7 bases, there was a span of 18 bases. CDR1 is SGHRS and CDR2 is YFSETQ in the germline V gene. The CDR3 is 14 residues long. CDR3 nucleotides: TGCGCCAGCTCCTCGGACAGTCCGATGCAGCCCCAGCATTTT. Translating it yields CASSSDSPMQPQHF.

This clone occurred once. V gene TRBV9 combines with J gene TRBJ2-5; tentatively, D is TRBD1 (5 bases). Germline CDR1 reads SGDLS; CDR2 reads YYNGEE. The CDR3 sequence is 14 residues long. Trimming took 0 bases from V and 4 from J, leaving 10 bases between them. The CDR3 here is CASSVGPQGETQYF. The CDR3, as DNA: TGTGCCAGCAGCGTAGGTCCGCAGGGAGAGACCCAGTACTTC. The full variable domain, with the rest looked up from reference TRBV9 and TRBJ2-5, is DSGVTQTPKHLITATGQRVTLRCSPRSGDLSVYWYQQSLDQGLQFLIQYYNGEERAKGNILERFSAQQFPDLHSELNLSSLELGDSALYFCASSVGPQGETQYFGPGTRLLVL.

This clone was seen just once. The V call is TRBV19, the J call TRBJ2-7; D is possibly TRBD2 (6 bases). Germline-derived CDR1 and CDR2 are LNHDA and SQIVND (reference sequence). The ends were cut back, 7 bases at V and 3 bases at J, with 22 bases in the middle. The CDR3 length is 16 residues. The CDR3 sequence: CASTTTGTGSLYEQYF. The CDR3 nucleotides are TGTGCCAGTACTACTACCGGGACTGGAAGTCTCTACGAGCAGTACTTC.

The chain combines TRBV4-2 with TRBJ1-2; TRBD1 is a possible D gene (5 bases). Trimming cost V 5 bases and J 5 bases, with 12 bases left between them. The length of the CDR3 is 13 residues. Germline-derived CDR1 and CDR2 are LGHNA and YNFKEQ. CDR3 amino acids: CASSSTGRYGYTF. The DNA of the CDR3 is TGTGCCAGCAGCTCCACAGGCCGGTATGGCTACACCTTC.

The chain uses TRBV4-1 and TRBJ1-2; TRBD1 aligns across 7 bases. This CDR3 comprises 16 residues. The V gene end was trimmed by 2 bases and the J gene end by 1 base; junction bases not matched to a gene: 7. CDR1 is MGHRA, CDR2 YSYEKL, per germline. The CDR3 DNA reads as TGCGCCAGCAGCCAACTGACAGGGACGGTTAACTATGGCTACACCTTC. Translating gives CASSQLTGTVNYGYTF.

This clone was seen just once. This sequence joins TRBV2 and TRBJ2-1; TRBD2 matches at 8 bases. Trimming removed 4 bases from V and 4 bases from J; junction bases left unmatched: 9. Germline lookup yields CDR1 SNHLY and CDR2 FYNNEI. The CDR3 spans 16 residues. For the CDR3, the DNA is TGTGCCAGCAGTGCCAGTTCTAGCGGGTTTTACAATGAGCAGTTCTTC. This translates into CASSASSSGFYNEQFF.

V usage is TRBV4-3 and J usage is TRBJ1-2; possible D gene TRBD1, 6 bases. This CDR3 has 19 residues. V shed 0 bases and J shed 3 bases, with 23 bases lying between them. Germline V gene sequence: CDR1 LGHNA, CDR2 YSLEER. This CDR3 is CASSQEARGGSVWDYGYTF. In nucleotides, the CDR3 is TGCGCCAGCAGCCAAGAAGCTAGGGGGGGTAGCGTCTGGGACTATGGCTACACCTTC.

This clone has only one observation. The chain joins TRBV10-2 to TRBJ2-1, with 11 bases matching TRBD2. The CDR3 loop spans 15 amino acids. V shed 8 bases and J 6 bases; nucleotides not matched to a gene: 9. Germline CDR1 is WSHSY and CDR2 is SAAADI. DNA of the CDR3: TGCGCCAGCGGTAGCGGGGGGGCCAGGGGCAATGAGCAGTTCTTC. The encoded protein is CASGSGGARGNEQFF.

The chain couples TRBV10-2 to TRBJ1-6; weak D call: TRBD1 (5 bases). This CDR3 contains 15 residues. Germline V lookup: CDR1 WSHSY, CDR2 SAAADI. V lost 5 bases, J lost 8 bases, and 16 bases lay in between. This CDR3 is CASSPSGGGYSPLHF. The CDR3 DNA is TGCGCCAGCAGTCCATCTGGGGGGGGATATTCACCCCTCCACTTT.

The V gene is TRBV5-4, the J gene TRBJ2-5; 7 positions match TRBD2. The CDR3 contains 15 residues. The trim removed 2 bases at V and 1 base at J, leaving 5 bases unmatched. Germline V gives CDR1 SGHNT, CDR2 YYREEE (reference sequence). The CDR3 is CASSLSSGVQETQYF. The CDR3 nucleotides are TGTGCCAGCAGCTTATCGAGCGGGGTCCAAGAGACCCAGTACTTC.

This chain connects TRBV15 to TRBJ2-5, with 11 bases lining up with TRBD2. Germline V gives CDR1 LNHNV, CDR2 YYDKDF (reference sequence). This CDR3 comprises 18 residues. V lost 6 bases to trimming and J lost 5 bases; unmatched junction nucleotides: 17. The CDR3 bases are TGTGCCACCAGTCAGGGGGGGCTAGCGGGGGGCTCCGGGGAGACCCAGTACTTC. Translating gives CATSQGGLAGGSGETQYF.

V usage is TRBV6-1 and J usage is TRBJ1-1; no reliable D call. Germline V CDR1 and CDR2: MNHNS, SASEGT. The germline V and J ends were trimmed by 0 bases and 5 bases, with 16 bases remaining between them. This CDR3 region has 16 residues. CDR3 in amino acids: CASSEARRLMGTEAFF. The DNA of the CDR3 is TGTGCCAGCAGTGAAGCCCGGAGGCTCATGGGGACTGAAGCTTTCTTT.

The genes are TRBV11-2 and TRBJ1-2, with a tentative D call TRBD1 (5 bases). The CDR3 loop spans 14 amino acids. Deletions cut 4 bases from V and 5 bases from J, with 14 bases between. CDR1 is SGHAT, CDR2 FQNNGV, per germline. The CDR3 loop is CASSSGRGGYGYTF. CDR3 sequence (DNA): TGTGCCAGCAGCTCAGGGCGCGGGGGGTATGGCTACACCTTC.

CDR3 nucleotide sequence: TGTGCCAGCCCCCCGGGACACGGTGATTCACCCCTCCACTTT. Encoded protein: CASPPGHGDSPLHF. J is TRBJ1-6 and V is TRBV30; the D gene is possibly TRBD1 (6 bases). Trimming took 8 bases from V and 8 from J, leaving 19 bases between them. The germline CDR1 and CDR2 sequences are GTSNPN and SVGIG (reference sequence). CDR3 length: 14 residues. Full variable domain (missing parts from reference TRBV30 and TRBJ1-6): SQTIHQWPATLVQPVGSPLSLECTVEGTSNPNLYWYRQAAGRGLQLLFYSVGIGQISSEVPQNLSASRPQDRQFILSSKKLLLSDSGFYLCASPPGHGDSPLHFGNGTRLTVT.

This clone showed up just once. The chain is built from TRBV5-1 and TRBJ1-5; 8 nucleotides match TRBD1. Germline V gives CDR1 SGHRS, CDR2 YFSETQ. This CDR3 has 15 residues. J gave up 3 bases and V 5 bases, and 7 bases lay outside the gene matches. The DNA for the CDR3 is TGCGCCAGCAGTGCCGGGACAGGCTTCAATCAGCCCCAGCATTTT. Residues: CASSAGTGFNQPQHF.

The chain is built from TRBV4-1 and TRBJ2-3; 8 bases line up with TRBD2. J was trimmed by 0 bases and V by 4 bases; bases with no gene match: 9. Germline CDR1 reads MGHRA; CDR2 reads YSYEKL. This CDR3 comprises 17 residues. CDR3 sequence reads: CASSLLTSDLSTDTQYF. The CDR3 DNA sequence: TGCGCCAGCAGCCTTCTGACTAGCGACTTAAGCACAGATACGCAGTATTTT.

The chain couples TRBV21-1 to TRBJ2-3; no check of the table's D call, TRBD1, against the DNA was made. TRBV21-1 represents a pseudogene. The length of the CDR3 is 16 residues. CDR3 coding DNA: TGTGCCAGCAGCAAGGGACAGACAGAGAGCACAGATACGCAGTATTTT. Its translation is CASSKGQTESTDTQYF.

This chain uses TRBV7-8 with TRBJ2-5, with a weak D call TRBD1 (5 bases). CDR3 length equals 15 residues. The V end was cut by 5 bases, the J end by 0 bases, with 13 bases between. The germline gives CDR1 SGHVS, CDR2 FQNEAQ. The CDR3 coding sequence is TGTGCCAGCAGCCTACTCGCACAGGACCAAGAGACCCAGTACTTC. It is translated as CASSLLAQDQETQYF. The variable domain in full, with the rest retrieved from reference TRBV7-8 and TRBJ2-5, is GAGVSQSPRYKVAKRGQDVALRCDPISGHVSLFWYQQALGQGPEFLTYFQNEAQLDKSGLPSDRFFAERPEGSVSTLKIQRTQQEDSAVYLCASSLLAQDQETQYFGPGTRLLVL.

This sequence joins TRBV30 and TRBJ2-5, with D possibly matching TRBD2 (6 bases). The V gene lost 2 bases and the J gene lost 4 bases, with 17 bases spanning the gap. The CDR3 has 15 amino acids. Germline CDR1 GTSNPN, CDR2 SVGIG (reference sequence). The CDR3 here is CAWSLGLLASETQYF. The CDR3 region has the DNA TGTGCCTGGAGTTTGGGACTCCTGGCGTCAGAGACCCAGTACTTC.

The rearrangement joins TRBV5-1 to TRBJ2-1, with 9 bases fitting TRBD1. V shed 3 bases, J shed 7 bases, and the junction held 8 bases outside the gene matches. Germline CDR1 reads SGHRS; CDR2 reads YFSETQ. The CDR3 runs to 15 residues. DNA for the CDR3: TGCGCCAGCAGCTCCGGGACAGGGCTGGGGAATGAGCAGTTCTTC. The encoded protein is CASSSGTGLGNEQFF.

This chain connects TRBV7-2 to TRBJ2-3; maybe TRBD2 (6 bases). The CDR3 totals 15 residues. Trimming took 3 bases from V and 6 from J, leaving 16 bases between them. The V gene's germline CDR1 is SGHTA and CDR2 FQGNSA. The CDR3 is CASSLRGSLGDTQYF. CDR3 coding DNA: TGTGCCAGCAGCTTGCGGGGTAGTTTAGGGGATACGCAGTATTTT.

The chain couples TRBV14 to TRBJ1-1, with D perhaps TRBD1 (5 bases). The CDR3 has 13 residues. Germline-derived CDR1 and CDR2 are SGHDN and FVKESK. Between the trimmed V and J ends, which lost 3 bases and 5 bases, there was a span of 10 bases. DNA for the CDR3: TGTGCCAGCAGCCAGTCTAGGGGAACTGAAGCTTTCTTT. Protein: CASSQSRGTEAFF.